This T cell receptor beta chain comes out of a study of technical replicates of blood from a few donors. TCRdb's table, derived via immunoSEQ multiplex PCR, lists solely in-frame clones and lacks some. Among roughly 50,000 clones, 90% to 95% were seen once, and the ten largest hold roughly 3.1%. This sequence originates from a human donor in good health. Some clones in this sample may be carry-over from other donors' samples. Sequencing was performed on PBMCs.

The CDR3 nucleotides are TGTGCCAGCAGCTTATCCCCTCTCGTTGGGCGGGGGGATCCGGCCGGGACCCAGTACTTC. Its translation is CASSLSPLVGRGDPAGTQYF. The rearrangement uses TRBV7-6 and TRBJ2-5; 8 bases are shared with TRBD2. Germline values: CDR1 SGHVS, CDR2 FNYEAQ. The CDR3 length is 20 residues. Losses at the gene ends were 2 bases for V and 7 bases for J; bases not matched to a gene: 24.